In its sample, the clone carrying this T cell receptor beta chain was seen a few times. The antigen is unknown. These data belong to a study of cytomegalovirus exposure and HLA in healthy donors. The study ran its PCR with 60 Vbeta and 13 Jbeta primers. Profiling relied on immunoSEQ multiplex PCR, and the TCRdb table lists in-frame clones only, not all of them. The sample has fewer than 100,000 clones; 75% to 80% are singletons. General observations from the study: Donors were assumed by presence/absence analyses to have roughly uniform sequencing depth.

The germline gives CDR1 MNHEY, CDR2 SMNVEV (reference sequence). The V gene lost 6 bases and the J gene lost 0 bases, with 15 bases spanning the gap. The CDR3 covers 16 residues. The rearrangement links TRBV27 to TRBJ1-5, with D tentatively TRBD1 (5 bases). The origin of this receptor is a female donor in good health and CMV-seronegative. Sequencing used PBMCs. Here the CDR3 reads CASSYGGDYSNQPQHF. CDR3 in DNA: TGTGCCAGCAGCTATGGGGGGGACTATAGCAATCAGCCCCAGCATTTT.